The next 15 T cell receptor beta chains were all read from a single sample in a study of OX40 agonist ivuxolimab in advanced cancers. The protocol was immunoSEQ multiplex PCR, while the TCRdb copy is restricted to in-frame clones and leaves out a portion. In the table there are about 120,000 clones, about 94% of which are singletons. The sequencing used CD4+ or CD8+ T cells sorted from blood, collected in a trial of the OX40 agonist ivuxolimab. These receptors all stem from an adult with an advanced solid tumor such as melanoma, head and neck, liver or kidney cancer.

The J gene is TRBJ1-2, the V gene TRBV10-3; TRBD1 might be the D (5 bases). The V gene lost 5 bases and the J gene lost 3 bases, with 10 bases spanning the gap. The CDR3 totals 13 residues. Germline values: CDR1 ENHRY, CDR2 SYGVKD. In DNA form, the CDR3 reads TGTGCCATCAGTATCACAGGACACTATGGCTACACCTTC. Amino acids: CAISITGHYGYTF.

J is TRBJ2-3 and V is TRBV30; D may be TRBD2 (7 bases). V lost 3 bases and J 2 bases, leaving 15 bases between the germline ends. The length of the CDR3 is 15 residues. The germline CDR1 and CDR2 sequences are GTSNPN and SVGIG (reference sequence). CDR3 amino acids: CAWSAGAGVTDTQYF. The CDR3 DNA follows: TGTGCCTGGAGCGCAGGGGCGGGGGTCACAGATACGCAGTATTTT.

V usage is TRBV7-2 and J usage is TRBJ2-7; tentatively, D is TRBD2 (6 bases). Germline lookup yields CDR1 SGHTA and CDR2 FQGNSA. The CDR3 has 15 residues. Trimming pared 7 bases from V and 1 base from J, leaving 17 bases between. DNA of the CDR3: TGTGCCAGCACCCCGGAGGCAGGGACTTCCTACGAGCAGTACTTC. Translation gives CASTPEAGTSYEQYF.

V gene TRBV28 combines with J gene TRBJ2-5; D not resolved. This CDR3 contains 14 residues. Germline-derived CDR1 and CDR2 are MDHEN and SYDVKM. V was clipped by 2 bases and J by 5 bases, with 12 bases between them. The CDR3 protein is CASSLPASIETQYF. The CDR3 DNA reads TGTGCCAGCAGTTTACCGGCAAGTATCGAGACCCAGTACTTC. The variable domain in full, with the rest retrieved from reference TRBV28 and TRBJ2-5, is DVKVTQSSRYLVKRTGEKVFLECVQDMDHENMFWYRQDPGLGLRLIYFSYDVKMKEKGDIPEGYSVSREKKERFSLILESASTNQTSMYLCASSLPASIETQYFGPGTRLLVL.

The DNA for the CDR3 is TGTGCCAGCAGCTTTCGCAACAGGGAGCCCCAGCATTTT. It translates to CASSFRNREPQHF. The rearrangement links TRBV21-1 to TRBJ1-5; the table's D call, TRBD1, has no DNA check behind it. TRBV21-1 corresponds to a pseudogene. This CDR3 spans 13 amino acids.

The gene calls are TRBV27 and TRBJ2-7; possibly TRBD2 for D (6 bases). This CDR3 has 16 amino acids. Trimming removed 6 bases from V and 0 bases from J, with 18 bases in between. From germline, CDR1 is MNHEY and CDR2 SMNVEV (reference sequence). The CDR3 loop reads CASRGRDFFFSYEQYF. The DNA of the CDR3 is TGTGCCAGCAGGGGCCGGGACTTTTTCTTCTCCTACGAGCAGTACTTC.

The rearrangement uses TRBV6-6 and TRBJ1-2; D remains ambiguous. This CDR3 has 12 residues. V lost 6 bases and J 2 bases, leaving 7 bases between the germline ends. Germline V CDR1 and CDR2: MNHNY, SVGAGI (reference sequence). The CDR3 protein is CASSSVNYGYTF. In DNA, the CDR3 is TGTGCCAGCAGCTCAGTAAACTATGGCTACACCTTC.

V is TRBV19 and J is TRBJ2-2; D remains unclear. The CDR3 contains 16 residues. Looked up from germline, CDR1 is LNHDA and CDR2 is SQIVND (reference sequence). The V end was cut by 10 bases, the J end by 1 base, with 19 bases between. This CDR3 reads CATASRTNLNTGELFF. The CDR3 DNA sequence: TGTGCCACCGCCTCCCGCACGAACCTGAACACCGGGGAGCTGTTTTTT.

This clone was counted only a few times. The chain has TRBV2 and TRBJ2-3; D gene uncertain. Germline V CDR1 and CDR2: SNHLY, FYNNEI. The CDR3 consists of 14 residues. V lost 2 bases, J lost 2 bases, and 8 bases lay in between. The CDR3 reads CASSEWRPTDTQYF. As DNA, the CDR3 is TGTGCCAGCAGTGAATGGCGACCCACAGATACGCAGTATTTT.

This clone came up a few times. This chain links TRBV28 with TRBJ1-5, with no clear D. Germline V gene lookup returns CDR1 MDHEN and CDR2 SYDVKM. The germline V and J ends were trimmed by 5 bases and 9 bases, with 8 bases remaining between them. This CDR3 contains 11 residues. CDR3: CASSPPGPQHF. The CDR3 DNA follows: TGTGCCAGCAGTCCCCCGGGGCCCCAGCATTTT. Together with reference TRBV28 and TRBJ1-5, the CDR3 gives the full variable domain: DVKVTQSSRYLVKRTGEKVFLECVQDMDHENMFWYRQDPGLGLRLIYFSYDVKMKEKGDIPEGYSVSREKKERFSLILESASTNQTSMYLCASSPPGPQHFGDGTRLSIL.

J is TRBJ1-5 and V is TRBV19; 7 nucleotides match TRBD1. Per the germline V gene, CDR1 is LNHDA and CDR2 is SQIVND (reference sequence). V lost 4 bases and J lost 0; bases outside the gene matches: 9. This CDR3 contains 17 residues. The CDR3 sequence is CASSRESGQVSNQPQHF. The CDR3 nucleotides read TGTGCCAGTAGTAGGGAAAGCGGACAGGTTAGCAATCAGCCCCAGCATTTT.

CDR3 sequence: CASSFGGRAYNEQFF. As DNA, the CDR3 is TGCGCCAGCAGCTTCGGCGGGAGGGCCTACAATGAGCAGTTCTTC. The chain links TRBV5-1 to TRBJ2-1; TRBD2 matches 9 bases. The CDR3 is 15 residues long. Germline V CDR1 and CDR2: SGHRS, YFSETQ. Unmatched junction bases numbered 2, after V lost 2 bases and J lost 2 bases. Full variable domain (missing parts from reference TRBV5-1 and TRBJ2-1): KAGVTQTPRYLIKTRGQQVTLSCSPISGHRSVSWYQQTPGQGLQFLFEYFSETQRNKGNFPGRFSGRQFSNSRSEMNVSTLELGDSALYLCASSFGGRAYNEQFFGPGTRLTVL.

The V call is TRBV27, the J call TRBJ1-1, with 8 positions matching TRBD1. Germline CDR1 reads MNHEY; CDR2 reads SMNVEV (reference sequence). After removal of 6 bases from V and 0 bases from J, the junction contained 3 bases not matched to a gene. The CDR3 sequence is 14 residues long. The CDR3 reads CASRTRGLNTEAFF. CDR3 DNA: TGTGCCAGCAGGACCAGGGGGCTGAACACTGAAGCTTTCTTT.

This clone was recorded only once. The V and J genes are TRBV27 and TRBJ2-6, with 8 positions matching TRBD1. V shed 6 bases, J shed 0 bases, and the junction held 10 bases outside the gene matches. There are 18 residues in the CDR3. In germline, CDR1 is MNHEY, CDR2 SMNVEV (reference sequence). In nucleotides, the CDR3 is TGTGCCAGCAGCCGACAGGGGTTGGTACTCTCTGGGGCCAACGTCCTGACTTTC. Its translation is CASSRQGLVLSGANVLTF.

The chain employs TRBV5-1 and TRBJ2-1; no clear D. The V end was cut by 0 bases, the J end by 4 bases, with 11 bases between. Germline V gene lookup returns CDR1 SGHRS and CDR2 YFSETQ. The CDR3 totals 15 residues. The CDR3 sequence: CASSLGVQLYNEQFF. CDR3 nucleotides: TGCGCCAGCAGCTTGGGCGTCCAGTTGTACAATGAGCAGTTCTTC.